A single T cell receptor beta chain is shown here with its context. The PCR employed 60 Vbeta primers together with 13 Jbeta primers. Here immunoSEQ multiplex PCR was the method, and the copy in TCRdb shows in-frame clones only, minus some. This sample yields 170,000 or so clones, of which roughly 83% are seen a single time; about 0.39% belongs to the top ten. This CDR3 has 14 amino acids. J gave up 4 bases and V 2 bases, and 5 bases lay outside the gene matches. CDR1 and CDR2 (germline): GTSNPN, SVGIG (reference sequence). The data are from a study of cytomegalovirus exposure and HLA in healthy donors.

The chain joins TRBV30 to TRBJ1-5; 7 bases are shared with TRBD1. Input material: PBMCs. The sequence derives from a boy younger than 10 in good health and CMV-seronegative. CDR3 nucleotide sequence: TGTGCCTGGAGTATGGGACAGCAGAATCAGCCCCAGCATTTT. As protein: CAWSMGQQNQPQHF.